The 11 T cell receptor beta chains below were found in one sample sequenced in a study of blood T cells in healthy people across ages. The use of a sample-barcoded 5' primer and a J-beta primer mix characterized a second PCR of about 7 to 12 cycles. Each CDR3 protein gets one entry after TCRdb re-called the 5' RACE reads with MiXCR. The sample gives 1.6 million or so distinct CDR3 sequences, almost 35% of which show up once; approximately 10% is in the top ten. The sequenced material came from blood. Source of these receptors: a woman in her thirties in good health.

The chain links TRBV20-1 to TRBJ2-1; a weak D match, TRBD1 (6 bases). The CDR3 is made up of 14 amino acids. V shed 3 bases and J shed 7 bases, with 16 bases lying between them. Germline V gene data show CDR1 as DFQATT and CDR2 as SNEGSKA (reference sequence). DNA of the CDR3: TGCAGTGCTAGGACCCCAGGGGCTACAAATGAGCAGTTCTTC. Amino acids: CSARTPGATNEQFF.

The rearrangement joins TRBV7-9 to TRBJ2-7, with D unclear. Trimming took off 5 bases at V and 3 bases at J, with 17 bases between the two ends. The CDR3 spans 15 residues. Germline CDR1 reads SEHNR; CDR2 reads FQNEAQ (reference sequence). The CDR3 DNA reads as TGTGCCAGCAGCCCAAGACTGGGAATGAACTACGAGCAGTACTTC. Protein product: CASSPRLGMNYEQYF.

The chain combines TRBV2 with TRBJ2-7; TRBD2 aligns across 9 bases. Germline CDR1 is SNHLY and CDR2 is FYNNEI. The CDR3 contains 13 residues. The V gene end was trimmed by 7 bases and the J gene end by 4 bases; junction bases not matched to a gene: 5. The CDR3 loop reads CASMPSGAYEQYF. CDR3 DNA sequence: TGTGCCAGCATGCCTAGCGGGGCGTACGAGCAGTACTTC.

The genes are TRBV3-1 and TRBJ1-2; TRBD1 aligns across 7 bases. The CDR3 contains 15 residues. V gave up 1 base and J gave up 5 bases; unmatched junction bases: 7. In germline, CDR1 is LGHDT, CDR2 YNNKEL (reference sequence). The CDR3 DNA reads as TGTGCCAGCAGCCAAGCCGGACAGGTTCCTTATGGCTACACCTTC. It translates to CASSQAGQVPYGYTF.

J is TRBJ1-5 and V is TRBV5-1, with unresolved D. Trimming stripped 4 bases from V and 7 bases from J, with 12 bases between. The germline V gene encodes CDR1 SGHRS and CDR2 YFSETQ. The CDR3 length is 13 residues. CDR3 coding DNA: TGCGCCAGCAGCATAAGCGTCGGACAGCCCCAGCATTTT. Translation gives CASSISVGQPQHF.

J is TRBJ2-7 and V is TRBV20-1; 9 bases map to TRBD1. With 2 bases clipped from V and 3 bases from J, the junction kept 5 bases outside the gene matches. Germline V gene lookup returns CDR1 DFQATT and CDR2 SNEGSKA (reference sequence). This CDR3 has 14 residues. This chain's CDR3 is CSARPPGQGYEQYF. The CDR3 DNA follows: TGCAGTGCTAGACCCCCGGGACAGGGCTACGAGCAGTACTTC.

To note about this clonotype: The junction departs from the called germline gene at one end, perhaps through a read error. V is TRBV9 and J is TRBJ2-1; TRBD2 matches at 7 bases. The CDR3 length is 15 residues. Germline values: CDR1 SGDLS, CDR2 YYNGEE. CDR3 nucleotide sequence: TGTGCCAGCAGCTTTCGGGACTATAGCTACAATGAGCGGTTCTTC. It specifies CASSFRDYSYNERFF.

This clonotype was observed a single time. The DNA for the CDR3 is TGCAGTGCTAGGCCCCGCGGGAACCTCTACGAGCAGTACTTC. The encoded protein is CSARPRGNLYEQYF. The genes are TRBV20-1 and TRBJ2-7, with D possibly being TRBD2 (6 bases). Trimming left V 3 bases short and J 3 bases short, with 15 bases between. The length of the CDR3 is 14 residues. The germline V gene encodes CDR1 DFQATT and CDR2 SNEGSKA (reference sequence).

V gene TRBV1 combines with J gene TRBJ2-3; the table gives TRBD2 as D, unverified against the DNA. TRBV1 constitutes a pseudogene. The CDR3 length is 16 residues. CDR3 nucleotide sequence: TGCACCAGCAGCCGACATCAGGCGGGAGGACAAGATACGCAGTATTTT. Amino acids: CTSSRHQAGGQDTQYF.

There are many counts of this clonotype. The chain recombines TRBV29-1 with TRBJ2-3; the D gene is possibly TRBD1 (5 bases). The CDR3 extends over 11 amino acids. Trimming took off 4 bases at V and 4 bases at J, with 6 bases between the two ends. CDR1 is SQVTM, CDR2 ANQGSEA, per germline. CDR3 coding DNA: TGCAGCGTTGCCAGGGCAGATACGCAGTATTTT. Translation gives CSVARADTQYF.

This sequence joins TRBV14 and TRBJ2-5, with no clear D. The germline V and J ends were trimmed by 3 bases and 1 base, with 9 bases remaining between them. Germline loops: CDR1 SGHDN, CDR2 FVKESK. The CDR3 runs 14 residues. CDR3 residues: CASSHSPLQETQYF. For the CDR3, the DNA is TGTGCCAGCAGCCACTCTCCCCTCCAAGAGACCCAGTACTTC.